Listed below are T cell receptor beta chains from one sample, sequenced in a study of blood T cell repertoires in COVID-19. Produced via immunoSEQ multiplex PCR; TCRdb's table is partial and in-frame only. The sample consists of some 180,000 clones, about nine tenths of them appearing once. Input material: peripheral blood. Source of these receptors: a man aged 45-60 years with acute or convalescent COVID-19. Both conserved end residues are trimmed from each CDR3. The order of the fields is V gene, clone size, J gene, CDR3 protein. The size entry is marked missing in some rows and otherwise reads once, few, many or a size class.

V: TRBV6-6
size: NA
J: TRBJ1-5
CDR3: ASNKVSNQPQH

V: TRBV7-3
size: NA
J: TRBJ2-3
CDR3: ASSLYQSTDTQY

V: TRBV6-5
size: NA
J: TRBJ2-1
CDR3: ASRIGQGTYNEQF

V: TRBV27
size: NA
J: TRBJ2-3
CDR3: ASSPRLAGGGPLSDTQY

V: TRBV10-3
size: NA
J: TRBJ2-3
CDR3: ATRGLETDTQY

V: TRBV28
size: NA
J: TRBJ2-4
CDR3: ASSLFSGGNPGIQY

V: TRBV4-2
size: NA
J: TRBJ2-3
CDR3: ASSQDASGGDLSTDTQY

V: TRBV2
size: NA
J: TRBJ2-1
CDR3: ASHKREGDYNEQF

V: TRBV10-3
size: once
J: TRBJ1-6
CDR3: AISEDTNSPLH

V: TRBV7-9
size: NA
J: TRBJ2-2
CDR3: ASSALAGYTGELF

V: TRBV6-5
size: NA
J: TRBJ2-1
CDR3: ATRDITFNEQF

V: TRBV27
size: NA
J: TRBJ1-1
CDR3: ASGTDEAF

V: TRBV12-5
size: NA
J: TRBJ2-3
CDR3: ASGLTLAGPTDTQY

V: TRBV14
size: NA
J: TRBJ2-3
CDR3: ASSLFRGQADTQY

V: TRBV19
size: NA
J: TRBJ1-1
CDR3: ASSHGRGTFTEAF

V: TRBV18
size: NA
J: TRBJ1-2
CDR3: ASSPQGSDGYT

V: TRBV30
size: NA
J: TRBJ1-1
CDR3: AARFLRGGNTEAF

V: TRBV7-8
size: NA
J: TRBJ2-5
CDR3: ASSLARGRDSQETQY

V: TRBV7-2
size: NA
J: TRBJ2-5
CDR3: ASSLVSGLVIETQY

V: TRBV11-1
size: NA
J: TRBJ1-1
CDR3: ASSFRGAEAF

V: TRBV28
size: NA
J: TRBJ1-1
CDR3: ASSFRGRPAEAF

V: TRBV6-5
size: NA
J: TRBJ2-7
CDR3: ASSGQGMDEQY

V: TRBV14
size: NA
J: TRBJ2-6
CDR3: ASSPIVLSGANVLT

V: TRBV5-1
size: NA
J: TRBJ1-2
CDR3: ASSLFQGEGYT

V: TRBV2
size: NA
J: TRBJ2-1
CDR3: ASSEAPGLAGANNEQF

V: TRBV18
size: NA
J: TRBJ2-2
CDR3: ASSPGQKSTGELF

V: TRBV5-4
size: NA
J: TRBJ1-2
CDR3: ASSDWTGVDYT

V: TRBV10-3
size: NA
J: TRBJ2-2
CDR3: AISASGVVGGELF

V: TRBV6-6
size: NA
J: TRBJ1-3
CDR3: ASSPRTGSYSGNTIY

V: TRBV5-1
size: NA
J: TRBJ2-4
CDR3: ASSTGLGENIQY

V: TRBV27
size: NA
J: TRBJ1-2
CDR3: ASSFYTGETNYGYT

V: TRBV6-6
size: NA
J: TRBJ2-3
CDR3: ASSPVDTQY

V: TRBV18
size: NA
J: TRBJ1-5
CDR3: ASSQGNLEPQH

V: TRBV5-1
size: NA
J: TRBJ2-1
CDR3: ASSLQAGTDYNEQF

V: TRBV7-2
size: NA
J: TRBJ2-5
CDR3: ASSPGRLETQY

V: TRBV27
size: NA
J: TRBJ2-1
CDR3: ASSLPGLAGVEQF

V: TRBV18
size: NA
J: TRBJ1-4
CDR3: ASSPGRGATNEKLF

V: TRBV9
size: NA
J: TRBJ2-2
CDR3: ASSGGTSGGRRTNTGELF

V: TRBV7-3
size: once
J: TRBJ1-1
CDR3: ASSFGRGTEAF

V: TRBV30
size: NA
J: TRBJ2-4
CDR3: AWSPRQGATPNIQY

V: TRBV28
size: few
J: TRBJ1-6
CDR3: ASSLVFLNSPLH

V: TRBV24-1
size: NA
J: TRBJ2-3
CDR3: ATSDSSSTDTQY

V: TRBV5-1
size: NA
J: TRBJ2-6
CDR3: ASREGRARANVLT

V: TRBV28
size: NA
J: TRBJ1-4
CDR3: ASSSGQGAANEKLF

V: TRBV7-9
size: NA
J: TRBJ1-5
CDR3: ASSLVGRGRNQPQH

V: TRBV7-9
size: NA
J: TRBJ1-5
CDR3: ASSFSGLPQH

V: TRBV4-1
size: NA
J: TRBJ2-7
CDR3: ASSQVLAGDYEQY